A selection of T cell receptor beta chains follows, all from one sample in a study of blood T cells in healthy people across ages. Each CDR3 protein gets one entry after TCRdb re-called the 5' RACE reads with MiXCR. This sample has 800,000 to 950,000 distinct CDR3 sequences, with roughly 50% found just once. Sequencing was performed on blood. The receptors were sampled from a man aged 25 to 45 in good health. CDR3s include the opening cysteine and the closing phenylalanine or tryptophan. D genes are given only for firm matches. Clone size is stated in some rows and not others, as once, few, many or a class when expanded.

>TRBJ1-2|TRBV5-5|once|.
TGTGCCAGCAGCTTGGATTCCCACAACTATGGCTACACCTTC
CASSLDSHNYGYTF
>TRBJ2-2|TRBV12-3/TRBV12-4|.|.
TGTGCCAGCAGTTTAAACGCCTTCTCACGGAGCGGCGCGAACACCGGGGAGCTGTTTTTT
CASSLNAFSRSGANTGELFF
>TRBJ1-2|TRBV21-1|.|.
TGTGCCAGCAGCAAAGTCCCCGGGGGCCATAACTATGGCTACATCTTC
CASSKVPGGHNYGYIF
>TRBJ2-7|TRBV27|few|TRBD2
TGTGCCAGCAGTATCCGGGGACTAGCGGCTTACGAGCAGTACTTC
CASSIRGLAAYEQYF
>TRBJ1-2|TRBV6-5|few|.
TGTGCCAGCAGATCGCAGGCGGGGGCTGTCTATGGCTACACCTTC
CASRSQAGAVYGYTF
>TRBJ2-7|TRBV5-1|.|.
TGCGCCAGCAGCCCTGGTGGTGTTACGCACGAGCAGTACTTC
CASSPGGVTHEQYF
>TRBJ2-5|TRBV29-1|.|TRBD2
TGCAGCGTCGATGGGACTAGCGGGGGGTGGGAGACCCAGTACTTC
CSVDGTSGGWETQYF
>TRBJ2-3|TRBV7-9|.|TRBD1
TGTGCCAGCAGGGGGACAGGGGGTTATGGTACGCAGTATTTT
CASRGTGGYGTQYF
>TRBJ1-2|TRBV27|few|TRBD1
TGTGCCAGCAGTTCTCTGACAGGGACCAACTATGGCTACACCTTC
CASSSLTGTNYGYTF
>TRBJ1-2|TRBV4-1|.|.
TGCGCCAGCAGCGCATGGGACTCGTCTGGCTACACCTTC
CASSAWDSSGYTF
>TRBJ2-5|TRBV7-7|.|TRBD1
TGTGCTAGCAGCTCCAACCAGGGGGCGGTGGAGACCCAGTACTTC
CASSSNQGAVETQYF
>TRBJ2-3|TRBV29-1|.|TRBD2
TGCAGCGTTGCGGGGATACTAGCGGGAGGGCCCGCAGATACGCAGTATTTT
CSVAGILAGGPADTQYF
>TRBJ2-1|TRBV9|.|.
TGTGCCAGCAGCGTAGAGATCACAGACTACAATGAGCAGTTCTTC
CASSVEITDYNEQFF
>TRBJ2-7|TRBV20-1|.|TRBD2
TGCAGCTTGCGGGGGACTAGCCATAATGAGCAGTACTTC
CSLRGTSHNEQYF
>TRBJ2-2|TRBV7-2|.|.
TGTGCCAGCAGCCCCCGTCCCGGGAATGAGCTGTTTTTT
CASSPRPGNELFF
>TRBJ2-7|TRBV9|few|TRBD2
TGTGCCAGCAGCCCCACTAGCGGGGTTAGCTCCTACGAGCAGTACTTC
CASSPTSGVSSYEQYF
>TRBJ2-1|TRBV9|few|.
TGTGCCAGCAGCCTGAATGGGGACGAGGGCTACAATGAGCAGTTCTTC
CASSLNGDEGYNEQFF
>TRBJ1-2|TRBV28|.|.
TGTGCCAGCAGTTACTTGACCGGACAGCGAAGTTATGGCTACACCTTC
CASSYLTGQRSYGYTF
>TRBJ2-5|TRBV12-3/TRBV12-4|once|TRBD2
TGTGCCAGCAGCTCGGGGTGGGGGGGAGAAGAGACCCAGTACTTC
CASSSGWGGEETQYF
>TRBJ2-7|TRBV29-1|.|.
TGCAGCGTTGAGACCTACAACTACGAGCAGTACTTC
CSVETYNYEQYF
>TRBJ1-6|TRBV28|.|.
TGTGCCAGCAGTTTCAACCAAGGCCGCTCCTATAATTCACCCCTCCACTTT
CASSFNQGRSYNSPLHF